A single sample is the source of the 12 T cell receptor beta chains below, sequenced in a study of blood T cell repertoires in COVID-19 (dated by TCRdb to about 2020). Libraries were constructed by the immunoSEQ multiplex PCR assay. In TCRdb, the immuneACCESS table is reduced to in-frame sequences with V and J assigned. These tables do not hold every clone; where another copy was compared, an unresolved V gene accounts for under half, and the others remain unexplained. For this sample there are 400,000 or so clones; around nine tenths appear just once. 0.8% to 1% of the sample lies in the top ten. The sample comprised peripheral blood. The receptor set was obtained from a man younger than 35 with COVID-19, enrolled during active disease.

CDR3 sequence (DNA): TGTGCCAGTAGTATTTCTAGCGCGAACACCGGGGAGCTGTTTTTT. The encoded protein is CASSISSANTGELFF. The chain combines TRBV19 with TRBJ2-2, with D possibly TRBD2 on 6 matching bases. The CDR3 has 15 residues. The V gene's germline CDR1 is LNHDA and CDR2 SQIVND (reference sequence). Trimming pared 3 bases from V and 0 bases from J, leaving 8 bases between.

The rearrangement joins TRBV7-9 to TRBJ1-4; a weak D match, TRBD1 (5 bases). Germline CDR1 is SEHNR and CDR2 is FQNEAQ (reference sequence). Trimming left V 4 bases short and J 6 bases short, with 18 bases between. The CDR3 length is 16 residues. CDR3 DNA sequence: TGTGCCAGCAGCTGGCCGGCTCAGGGACTGGATGAAAAACTGTTTTTT. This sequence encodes CASSWPAQGLDEKLFF.

The CDR3 nucleotides are TGTGCCAGCACCCTTAACGAGCAGAACACTGAAGCTTTCTTT. As protein: CASTLNEQNTEAFF. The chain combines TRBV2 with TRBJ1-1, with unresolved D. The CDR3 loop spans 14 amino acids. The V and J ends lost 7 bases and 1 base respectively, with 13 bases between them. Germline V gene lookup returns CDR1 SNHLY and CDR2 FYNNEI. The full variable domain, in which reference TRBV2 and TRBJ1-1 provide the parts outside the CDR3, is EPEVTQTPSHQVTQMGQEVILRCVPISNHLYFYWYRQILGQKVEFLVSFYNNEISEKSEIFDDQFSVERPDGSNFTLKIRSTKLEDSAMYFCASTLNEQNTEAFFGQGTRLTVV.

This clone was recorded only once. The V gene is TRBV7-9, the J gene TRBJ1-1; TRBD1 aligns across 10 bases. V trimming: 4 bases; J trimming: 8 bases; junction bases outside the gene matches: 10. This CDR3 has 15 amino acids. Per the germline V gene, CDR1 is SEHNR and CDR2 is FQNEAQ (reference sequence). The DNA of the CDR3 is TGTGCCAGCAGCTGGCCGGGACAGGGGATAGGAGAAGCTTTCTTT. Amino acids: CASSWPGQGIGEAFF.

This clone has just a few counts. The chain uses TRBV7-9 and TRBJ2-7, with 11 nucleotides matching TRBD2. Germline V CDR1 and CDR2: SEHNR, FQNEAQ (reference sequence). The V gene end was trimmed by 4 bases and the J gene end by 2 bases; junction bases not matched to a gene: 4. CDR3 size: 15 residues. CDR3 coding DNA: TGTGCCAGCAGCTCGACTAGCGGGGCCCCCTACGAGCAGTACTTC. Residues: CASSSTSGAPYEQYF.

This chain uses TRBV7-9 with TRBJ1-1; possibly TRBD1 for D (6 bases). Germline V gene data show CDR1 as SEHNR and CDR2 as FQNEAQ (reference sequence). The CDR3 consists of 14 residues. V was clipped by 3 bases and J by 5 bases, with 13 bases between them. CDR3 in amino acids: CASSFGKGETEAFF. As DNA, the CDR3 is TGTGCCAGCAGCTTTGGGAAGGGGGAGACTGAAGCTTTCTTT.

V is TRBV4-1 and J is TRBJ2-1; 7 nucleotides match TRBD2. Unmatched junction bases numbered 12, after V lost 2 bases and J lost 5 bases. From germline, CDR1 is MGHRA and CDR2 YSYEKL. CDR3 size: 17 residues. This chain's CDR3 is CASSQFGVGTKDNEQFF. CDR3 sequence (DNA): TGCGCCAGCAGCCAATTTGGTGTGGGGACTAAAGACAATGAGCAGTTCTTC.

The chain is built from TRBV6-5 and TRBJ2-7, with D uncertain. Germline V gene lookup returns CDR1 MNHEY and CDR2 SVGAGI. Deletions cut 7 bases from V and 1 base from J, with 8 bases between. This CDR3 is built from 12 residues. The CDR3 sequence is CASTVYSYEQYF. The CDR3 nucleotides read TGTGCCAGCACAGTGTATTCCTACGAGCAGTACTTC.

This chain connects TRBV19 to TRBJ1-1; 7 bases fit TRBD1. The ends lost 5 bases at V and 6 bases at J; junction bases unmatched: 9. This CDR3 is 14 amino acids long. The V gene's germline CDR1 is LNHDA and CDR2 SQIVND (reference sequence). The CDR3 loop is CASSLQQGIAEAFF. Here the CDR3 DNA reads TGTGCCAGTAGTCTTCAACAGGGGATAGCTGAAGCTTTCTTT.

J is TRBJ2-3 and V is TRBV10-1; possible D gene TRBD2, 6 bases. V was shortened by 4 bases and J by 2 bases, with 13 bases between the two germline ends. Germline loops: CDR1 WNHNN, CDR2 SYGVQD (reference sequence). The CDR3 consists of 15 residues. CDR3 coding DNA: TGCGCCAGCAGTGCGGGGAGGCCGCCCACAGATACGCAGTATTTT. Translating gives CASSAGRPPTDTQYF.

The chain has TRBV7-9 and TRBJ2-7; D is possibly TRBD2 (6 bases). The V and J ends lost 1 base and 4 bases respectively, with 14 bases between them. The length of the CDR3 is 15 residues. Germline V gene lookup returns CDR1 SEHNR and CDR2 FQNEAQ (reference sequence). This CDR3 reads CASSLGLGGWYEQYF. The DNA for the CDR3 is TGTGCCAGCAGCTTAGGACTAGGAGGGTGGTACGAGCAGTACTTC.

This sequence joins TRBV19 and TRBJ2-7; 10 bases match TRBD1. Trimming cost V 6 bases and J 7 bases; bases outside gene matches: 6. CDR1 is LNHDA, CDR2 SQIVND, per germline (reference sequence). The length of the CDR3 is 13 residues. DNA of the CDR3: TGTGCCAGTAGGGGACAGGGGTTGGAAGAGCAGTACTTC. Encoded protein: CASRGQGLEEQYF.